This TCR beta chain comes out of a study of identical twins. A note on this clonotype: What it binds is not known.

Germline V gene lookup returns CDR1 MGHDK and CDR2 SYGVNS. V shed 4 bases and J 8 bases; nucleotides not matched to a gene: 9. The length of the CDR3 is 14 residues. Study-wide points: Findings came from cross-sectional statistics, without long-term follow-up of donors. Within cord blood, abundant beta clonotypes carried fewer insertions, but memory repertoires showed no such trend.

MiXCR, applied by TCRdb to the 5' RACE reads, yields one record per CDR3 protein. The sample lists roughly 710,000 distinct CDR3 sequences, around 6.1% occurring once. This TCR was sampled from a man aged 18 to 30 in good health. Sequenced material: naive T cells sorted from blood. The genes are TRBV25-1 and TRBJ1-2; 8 nucleotides agree with TRBD1. CDR3 amino acids: CASSGIGQGWGYTF. In DNA, the CDR3 is TGTGCCAGCAGTGGTATCGGACAGGGATGGGGCTACACCTTC.